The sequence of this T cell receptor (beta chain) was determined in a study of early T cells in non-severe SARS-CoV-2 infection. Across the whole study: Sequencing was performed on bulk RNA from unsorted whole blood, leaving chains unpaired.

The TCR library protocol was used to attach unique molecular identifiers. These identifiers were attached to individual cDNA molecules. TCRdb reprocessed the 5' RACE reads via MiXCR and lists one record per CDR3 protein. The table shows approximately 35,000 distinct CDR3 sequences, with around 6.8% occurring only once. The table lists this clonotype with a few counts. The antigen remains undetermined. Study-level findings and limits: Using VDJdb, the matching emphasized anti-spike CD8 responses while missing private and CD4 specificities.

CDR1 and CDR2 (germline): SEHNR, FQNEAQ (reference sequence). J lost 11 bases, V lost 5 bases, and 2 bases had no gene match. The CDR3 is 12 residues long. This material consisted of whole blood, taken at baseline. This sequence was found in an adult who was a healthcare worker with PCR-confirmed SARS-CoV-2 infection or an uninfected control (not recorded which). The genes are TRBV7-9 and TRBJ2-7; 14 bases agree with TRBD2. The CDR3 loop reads CASSRTSGRKYF. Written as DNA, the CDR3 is TGTGCCAGCAGCCGGACTAGCGGGAGGAAGTACTTC.